A single sample is the source of the 26 T cell receptor beta chains below, sequenced in a study of cytomegalovirus exposure and HLA in healthy donors. The assay was immunoSEQ multiplex PCR, and TCRdb's table has in-frame clones only and misses some. The sample holds over 200,000 clones, approximately 80% seen once. The sequenced material came from PBMCs. The receptor set was obtained from a woman in her 30s in good health and CMV-seropositive.

The CDR3 is CASSLDLGMGEAFF. In DNA form, the CDR3 reads TGTGCCAGCAGCTTGGATCTGGGGATGGGTGAAGCTTTCTTT. This sequence joins TRBV5-6 and TRBJ1-1; no reliable D call. CDR3 length: 14 residues. Trimming took off 0 bases at V and 7 bases at J, with 13 bases between the two ends. Per the germline V gene, CDR1 is SGHDT and CDR2 is YYEEEE.

The CDR3 region has the DNA TGTGCCAGCAGTGAATACTCCAATCAGCCCCAGCATTTT. Protein sequence: CASSEYSNQPQHF. The chain combines TRBV25-1 with TRBJ1-5; D uncertain. V was cut by 0 bases and J by 3 bases, with 3 bases left in between. The CDR3 extends over 13 amino acids. CDR1 and CDR2 from the germline V gene are MGHDK and SYGVNS.

The genes are TRBV29-1 and TRBJ1-4; no reliable D call. Trimming cost V 1 base and J 5 bases, with 5 bases left between them. CDR3 length: 12 amino acids. Germline values: CDR1 SQVTM, CDR2 ANQGSEA. The CDR3, as DNA: TGCAGCGTTGAAGGCGGGAATGAAAAACTGTTTTTT. Its translation is CSVEGGNEKLFF.

In this sample, this clone turned up a few times. This chain uses TRBV6-5 with TRBJ2-5; tentative D call: TRBD1 (5 bases). Trimming took 6 bases from V and 5 from J, leaving 16 bases between them. The CDR3 covers 14 residues. Germline loops: CDR1 MNHEY, CDR2 SVGAGI. CDR3 sequence (DNA): TGTGCCAGCAGCCCCGCCAGGGTCCGCGAGACCCAGTACTTC. This sequence encodes CASSPARVRETQYF.

This rearrangement joins TRBV6-1 to TRBJ1-4, with a tentative D call TRBD1 (5 bases). The CDR3 spans 13 residues. Germline CDR1 and CDR2: MNHNS and SASEGT. Trimming pared 5 bases from V and 7 bases from J, leaving 11 bases between. The CDR3 bases are TGTGCCAGCAGTCGGGACCGGTTTGAAAAACTGTTTTTT. Protein product: CASSRDRFEKLFF.

V gene TRBV30 combines with J gene TRBJ2-7; weak D call: TRBD1 (6 bases). This CDR3 is built from 13 residues. CDR1 is GTSNPN, CDR2 SVGIG, per germline (reference sequence). V was cut by 0 bases and J by 4 bases, with 10 bases left in between. The CDR3 loop reads CAWSVIQGYEQYF. CDR3 bases: TGTGCCTGGAGTGTAATACAGGGATACGAGCAGTACTTC.

The genes are TRBV27 and TRBJ2-5; 8 nucleotides align to TRBD1. J was trimmed by 1 base and V by 5 bases; bases with no gene match: 3. Germline CDR1 is MNHEY and CDR2 is SMNVEV (reference sequence). The CDR3 covers 14 residues. The CDR3 loop is CASSKGQGQETQYF. As DNA, the CDR3 is TGTGCCAGCAGTAAAGGACAGGGCCAAGAGACCCAGTACTTC.

In this sample, this clone turned up a few times. The J gene is TRBJ2-6, the V gene TRBV6-1; D gene unclear. CDR1 and CDR2 from the germline V gene are MNHNS and SASEGT. The CDR3 runs to 15 residues. With 1 base removed from V and 0 bases from J, the gap between germline ends came to 4 bases. CDR3 DNA sequence: TGTGCCAGCAGTGAAGACGACTCTGGGGCCAACGTCCTGACTTTC. Its protein product is CASSEDDSGANVLTF.

The chain uses TRBV27 and TRBJ2-2; no clear D. The ends were cut back, 3 bases at V and 5 bases at J, with 4 bases in the middle. Germline V gene data show CDR1 as MNHEY and CDR2 as SMNVEV (reference sequence). The CDR3 extends over 12 amino acids. The CDR3: CASSLKTGELFF. The CDR3 DNA is TGTGCCAGCAGTTTGAAGACCGGGGAGCTGTTTTTT.

J is TRBJ1-3 and V is TRBV9, with TRBD1 matching over 9 bases. This CDR3 contains 17 residues. V shed 4 bases and J 3 bases; nucleotides not matched to a gene: 11. In germline, CDR1 is SGDLS, CDR2 YYNGEE. CDR3 nucleotide sequence: TGTGCCAGCAGCCCAAAACTACAGGGGGCTGGTGGAAACACCATATATTTT. Its translation is CASSPKLQGAGGNTIYF.

The V call is TRBV6-5, the J call TRBJ2-7; possibly TRBD1 for D (5 bases). This CDR3 is 14 amino acids long. Germline values: CDR1 MNHEY, CDR2 SVGAGI. With 0 bases removed from V and 1 base from J, the gap between germline ends came to 7 bases. The DNA of the CDR3 is TGTGCCAGCAGTTACTCCAGGGTGTCCTACGAGCAGTACTTC. Encoded protein: CASSYSRVSYEQYF.

The V gene is TRBV6-5, the J gene TRBJ2-7; 10 nucleotides line up with TRBD1. With 6 bases clipped from V and 5 bases from J, the junction kept 4 bases outside the gene matches. This CDR3 is built from 13 residues. CDR1 is MNHEY and CDR2 is SVGAGI in the germline V gene. CDR3 nucleotides: TGTGCCAGCAGACGGACAGGGGGGGACGAGCAGTACTTC. Translating gives CASRRTGGDEQYF.

The chain uses TRBV27 and TRBJ1-5; 8 bases fit TRBD1. Trimming cost V 4 bases and J 6 bases; bases outside gene matches: 2. Per germline, CDR1 MNHEY and CDR2 SMNVEV (reference sequence). The CDR3 has 13 amino acids. The CDR3 nucleotides are TGTGCCAGCAGTTCAGGGGGCGGTCAGCCCCAGCATTTT. Translating gives CASSSGGGQPQHF.

This clone was observed a handful of times. The sample holds other DNA sequences that translate to the same CDR3. The chain recombines TRBV7-9 with TRBJ1-1; no reliable D call. With 1 base removed from V and 8 bases from J, the gap between germline ends came to 5 bases. Germline CDR1 reads SEHNR; CDR2 reads FQNEAQ (reference sequence). The CDR3 loop spans 11 amino acids. The CDR3 sequence: CASSLGSEAFF. CDR3 nucleotides: TGTGCCAGCAGCTTAGGGTCGGAAGCTTTCTTT.

CDR3 sequence (DNA): TGCGCCAGCAGCCAAGAGTACTCTTTAACCTACGAGCAGTACTTC. Its translation: CASSQEYSLTYEQYF. The rearrangement joins TRBV4-3 to TRBJ2-7; D is ambiguous. There are 15 residues in the CDR3. The germline V gene has CDR1 LGHNA and CDR2 YSLEER. V was trimmed by 0 bases and J by 2 bases, leaving 11 bases between them.

The chain is built from TRBV4-1 and TRBJ2-7, with unresolved D. Deletions cut 1 base from V and 0 bases from J, with 10 bases between. The CDR3 spans 15 residues. Germline CDR1 is MGHRA and CDR2 is YSYEKL. In nucleotides, the CDR3 is TGCGCCAGCAGCCAAGGCATAAGGTTCTCCTACGAGCAGTACTTC. Translated: CASSQGIRFSYEQYF.

This clone occurred once. The genes are TRBV13 and TRBJ2-7; 10 nucleotides line up with TRBD2. Trimming took 5 bases from V and 2 from J; bases not matched to a gene: 9. Germline lookup yields CDR1 PRHDT and CDR2 FYEKMQ (reference sequence). The CDR3 has 16 amino acids. In DNA form, the CDR3 reads TGTGCCAGCAGCCCAGTTAGCGGGAGGAGCGCCTACGAGCAGTACTTC. As protein: CASSPVSGRSAYEQYF.

The chain employs TRBV5-1 and TRBJ1-5; 7 bases align to TRBD1. The CDR3 consists of 14 residues. CDR1 and CDR2 from the germline V gene are SGHRS and YFSETQ. With 3 bases clipped from V and 3 bases from J, the junction kept 3 bases outside the gene matches. Written as DNA, the CDR3 is TGCGCCAGCAGCTCGACAGGGCTCAATCAGCCCCAGCATTTT. This translates into CASSSTGLNQPQHF.

The chain combines TRBV25-1 with TRBJ2-5; D tentatively fits TRBD1 or TRBD2 (5 bases each). V was pared by 3 bases and J by 4 bases, with 12 bases between. CDR3 length: 14 residues. Germline V gene data show CDR1 as MGHDK and CDR2 as SYGVNS. CDR3: CASSEPGLTETQYF. DNA for the CDR3: TGTGCCAGCAGTGAGCCGGGGCTCACAGAGACCCAGTACTTC. The full variable domain, its missing parts supplied by reference TRBV25-1 and TRBJ2-5, is EADIYQTPRYLVIGTGKKITLECSQTMGHDKMYWYQQDPGMELHLIHYSYGVNSTEKGDLSSESTVSRIRTEHFPLTLESARPSHTSQYLCASSEPGLTETQYFGPGTRLLVL.

This clone was observed once. The junction does not match germline at one end; this may be a read error. The chain couples TRBV7-7 to TRBJ2-3; the match to TRBD2 covers 7 bases. The CDR3 totals 14 residues. Per the germline V gene, CDR1 is SSHAT and CDR2 is FNYEAQ (reference sequence). DNA for the CDR3: TGTGCTAGCAGCTTAGCGGGTGTTACAGATACGCAGTATTTT. Protein sequence: CASSLAGVTDTQYF.

This clone was recorded only once. This sequence joins TRBV5-1 and TRBJ2-3; no reliable D call. This CDR3 has 17 residues. Germline CDR1 reads SGHRS; CDR2 reads YFSETQ. V lost 2 bases and J 2 bases, leaving 18 bases between the germline ends. This CDR3 is CASSLGTITPPTDTQYF. CDR3 in DNA: TGCGCCAGCAGCTTAGGAACAATCACCCCCCCCACAGATACGCAGTATTTT.

This clone rates as large. This sequence joins TRBV28 and TRBJ2-7; TRBD1 agrees at 7 bases. V shed 6 bases and J 0 bases; nucleotides not matched to a gene: 11. The CDR3 has 16 residues. Germline V gives CDR1 MDHEN, CDR2 SYDVKM. CDR3 protein: CASSPSDRASSYEQYF. The CDR3 nucleotides are TGTGCCAGCAGCCCCAGCGACAGGGCGAGCTCCTACGAGCAGTACTTC.

The chain has TRBV19 and TRBJ1-1; D unclear. Germline lookup yields CDR1 LNHDA and CDR2 SQIVND (reference sequence). The ends were cut back, 4 bases at V and 1 base at J, with 7 bases in the middle. CDR3 length equals 13 residues. CDR3 residues: CASSNAQNTEAFF. For the CDR3, the DNA is TGTGCCAGTAGTAATGCCCAGAACACTGAAGCTTTCTTT. The complete variable domain, with remaining parts taken from reference TRBV19 and TRBJ1-1, reads DGGITQSPKYLFRKEGQNVTLSCEQNLNHDAMYWYRQDPGQGLRLIYYSQIVNDFQKGDIAEGYSVSREKKESFPLTVTSAQKNPTAFYLCASSNAQNTEAFFGQGTRLTVV.

The CDR3 sequence: CSVETVSTHWGYGYTF. In DNA, the CDR3 is TGCAGCGTTGAAACGGTCTCGACCCACTGGGGCTATGGCTACACCTTC. The chain is built from TRBV29-1 and TRBJ1-2; D is unclear. The CDR3 totals 16 residues. V lost 2 bases, J lost 4 bases, and 20 bases lay in between. Germline V lookup: CDR1 SQVTM, CDR2 ANQGSEA.

This clone is a singleton in its sample. V gene TRBV11-2 combines with J gene TRBJ2-1; D uncertain. Germline V gene sequence: CDR1 SGHAT, CDR2 FQNNGV. There are 13 residues in the CDR3. The V end lost 1 base, the J end lost 4 bases, and 5 bases lay between the germline ends. This chain's CDR3 is CASSLAVYNEQFF. The CDR3 nucleotides are TGTGCCAGCAGCTTAGCGGTTTACAATGAGCAGTTCTTC.

The rearrangement links TRBV30 to TRBJ1-2, with D unclear. Per the germline V gene, CDR1 is GTSNPN and CDR2 is SVGIG (reference sequence). V gave up 0 bases and J gave up 3 bases, with 11 bases separating them. The CDR3 sequence is 14 residues long. The chain's CDR3 is CAWSVLRGYYGYTF. Here the CDR3 DNA reads TGTGCCTGGAGTGTACTCCGGGGTTACTATGGCTACACCTTC.